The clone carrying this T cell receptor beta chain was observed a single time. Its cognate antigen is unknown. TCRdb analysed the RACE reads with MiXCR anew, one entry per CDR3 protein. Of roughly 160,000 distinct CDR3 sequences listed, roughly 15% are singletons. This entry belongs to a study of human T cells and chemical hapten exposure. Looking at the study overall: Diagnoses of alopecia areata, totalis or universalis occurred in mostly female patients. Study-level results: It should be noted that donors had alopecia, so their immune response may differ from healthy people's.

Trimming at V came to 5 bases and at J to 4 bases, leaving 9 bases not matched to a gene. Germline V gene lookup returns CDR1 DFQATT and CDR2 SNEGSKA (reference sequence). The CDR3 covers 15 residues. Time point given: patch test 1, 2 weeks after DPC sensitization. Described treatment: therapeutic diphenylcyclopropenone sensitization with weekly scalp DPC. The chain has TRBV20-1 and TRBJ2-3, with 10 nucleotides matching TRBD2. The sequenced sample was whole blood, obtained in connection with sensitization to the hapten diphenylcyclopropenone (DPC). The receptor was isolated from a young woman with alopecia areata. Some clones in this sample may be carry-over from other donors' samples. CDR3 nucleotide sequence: TGCAGTGCTCCAGTCCGAGCGGGAGGGCCAGATACGCAGTATTTT. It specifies CSAPVRAGGPDTQYF.